The sequence of this T cell receptor beta chain was determined in a study of shared clonotypes between healthy human individuals. General study points: Generation of non-shared clonotypes was less probable than generation of clonotypes shared by all four donors. A small donor pool kept down the genetic and exposure-history diversity that was represented.

This clone occurred once. No antigen is known for it. Execution of the assay was at deep level. As handled by the study authors: As immunoSEQ supplied junction-only sequences (without quality scores), filtering differed. The assay was immunoSEQ multiplex PCR, and TCRdb's table has in-frame clones only and misses some. Clonal size and the V and J genes are those of that table, whereas D and trimming came from the DNA. The profile shows about 2.1 million clones, about 93% of them singletons. As defined, naive CD8 cells were CD45RO-negative and positively selected for CCR7, with terminally differentiated effector memory CD45RA+ cells excluded. The TCR was taken from a man aged 18-30 years in good health. Some clones in this sample may be carry-over from other donors' samples. Sequencing used naive CD8+ T cells from PBMCs.

The CDR3 DNA follows: TGTGCCAGTAGTTACGATGTTGCCTCCTACGAGCAGTACTTC. Amino acid sequence: CASSYDVASYEQYF. The chain uses TRBV19 and TRBJ2-7; D is uncertain. The V gene's germline CDR1 is LNHDA and CDR2 SQIVND (reference sequence). Trimming left V 5 bases short and J 0 bases short, with 11 bases between. The CDR3 has 14 amino acids.